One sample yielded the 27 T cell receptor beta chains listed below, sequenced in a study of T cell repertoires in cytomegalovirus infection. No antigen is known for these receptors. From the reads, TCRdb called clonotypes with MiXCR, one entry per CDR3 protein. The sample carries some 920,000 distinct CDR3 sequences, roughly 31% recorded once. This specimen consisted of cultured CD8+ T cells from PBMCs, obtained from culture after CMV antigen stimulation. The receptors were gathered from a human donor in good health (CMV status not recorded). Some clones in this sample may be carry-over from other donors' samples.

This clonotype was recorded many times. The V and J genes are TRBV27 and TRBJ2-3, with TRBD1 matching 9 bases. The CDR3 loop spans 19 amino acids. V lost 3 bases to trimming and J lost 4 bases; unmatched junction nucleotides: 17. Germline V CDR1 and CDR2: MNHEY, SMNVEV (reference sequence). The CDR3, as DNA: TGTGCCAGCAGTTTTAGGTTTTTACAGGGGGCGCATTCGCCAGATACGCAGTATTTT. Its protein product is CASSFRFLQGAHSPDTQYF.

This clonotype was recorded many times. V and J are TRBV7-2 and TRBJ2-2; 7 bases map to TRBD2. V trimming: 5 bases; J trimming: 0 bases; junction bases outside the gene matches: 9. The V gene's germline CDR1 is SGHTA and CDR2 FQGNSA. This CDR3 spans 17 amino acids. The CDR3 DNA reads TGTGCCAGCAGCGCCATCGGGGGGACGGCGAACACCGGGGAGCTGTTTTTT. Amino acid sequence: CASSAIGGTANTGELFF.

This CDR3 is CASTRDRVQGRNTEAFF. The CDR3 DNA follows: TGTGCCAGCACTAGAGACAGGGTCCAGGGGAGGAACACTGAAGCTTTCTTT. The genes are TRBV6-2 or TRBV6-3 and TRBJ1-1; the match to TRBD1 covers 7 bases. CDR3 length: 17 residues. Per germline, CDR1 MNHEY and CDR2 SVGEGT. Trimming cost V 7 bases and J 1 base; bases outside gene matches: 15.

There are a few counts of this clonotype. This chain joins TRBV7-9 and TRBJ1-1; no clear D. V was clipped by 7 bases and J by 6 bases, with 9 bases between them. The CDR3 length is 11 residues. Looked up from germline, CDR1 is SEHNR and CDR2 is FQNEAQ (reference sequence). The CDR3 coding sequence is TGTGCCAGCACAAGCGGGGCTGAAGCTTTCTTT. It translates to CASTSGAEAFF.

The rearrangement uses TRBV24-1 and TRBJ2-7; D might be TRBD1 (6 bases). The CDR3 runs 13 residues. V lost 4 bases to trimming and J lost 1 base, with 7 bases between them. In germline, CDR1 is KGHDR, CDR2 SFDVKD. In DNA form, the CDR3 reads TGTGCCACCAGTGACACAGGGTCCTACGAGCAGTACTTC. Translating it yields CATSDTGSYEQYF.

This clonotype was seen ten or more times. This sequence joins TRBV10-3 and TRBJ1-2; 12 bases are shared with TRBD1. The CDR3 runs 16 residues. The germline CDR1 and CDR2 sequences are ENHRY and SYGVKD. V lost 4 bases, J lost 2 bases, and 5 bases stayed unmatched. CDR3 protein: CAISAGTGGTNYGYTF. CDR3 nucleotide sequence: TGTGCCATCAGTGCCGGGACAGGGGGCACGAACTATGGCTACACCTTC.

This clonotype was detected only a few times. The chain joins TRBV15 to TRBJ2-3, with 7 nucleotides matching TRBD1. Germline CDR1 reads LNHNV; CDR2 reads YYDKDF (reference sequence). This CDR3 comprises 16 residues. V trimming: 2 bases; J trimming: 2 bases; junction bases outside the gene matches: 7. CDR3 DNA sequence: TGTGCCACCAGCAGACCGGGACAGTCGCTCACAGATACGCAGTATTTT. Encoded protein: CATSRPGQSLTDTQYF. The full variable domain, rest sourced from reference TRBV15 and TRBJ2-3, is DAMVIQNPRYQVTQFGKPVTLSCSQTLNHNVMYWYQQKSSQAPKLLFHYYDKDFNNEADTPDNFQSRRPNTSFCFLDIRSPGLGDTAMYLCATSRPGQSLTDTQYFGPGTRLTVL.

CDR3 protein: CASVGWGDKLNTEAFF. CDR3 nucleotide sequence: TGTGCCAGCGTCGGTTGGGGGGACAAGCTGAACACTGAAGCTTTCTTT. This chain connects TRBV6-2 or TRBV6-3 to TRBJ1-1; D might be TRBD1 (6 bases). V was trimmed by 8 bases and J by 0 bases, leaving 19 bases between them. CDR3 size: 16 residues. Germline CDR1 MNHEY, CDR2 SVGEGT.

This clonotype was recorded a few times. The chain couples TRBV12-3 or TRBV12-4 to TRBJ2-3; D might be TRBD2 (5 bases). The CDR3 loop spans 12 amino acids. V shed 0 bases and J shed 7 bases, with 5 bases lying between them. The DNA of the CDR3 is TGTGCCAGCAGTTTAGCGGACTATACGCAGTATTTT. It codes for CASSLADYTQYF.

CDR3 region: CATSDPKTGYEQYF. The CDR3 DNA reads as TGTGCCACCAGTGACCCAAAGACAGGGTACGAGCAGTACTTC. This chain links TRBV24-1 with TRBJ2-7; 7 positions match TRBD1. V shed 4 bases and J 4 bases; nucleotides not matched to a gene: 6. The CDR3 extends over 14 amino acids. Germline loops: CDR1 KGHDR, CDR2 SFDVKD.

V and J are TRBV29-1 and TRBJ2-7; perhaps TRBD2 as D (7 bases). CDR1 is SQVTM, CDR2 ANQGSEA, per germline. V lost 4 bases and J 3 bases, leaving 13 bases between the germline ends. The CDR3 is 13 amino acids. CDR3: CSVVGGTFYEQYF. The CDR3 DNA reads TGCAGCGTTGTCGGGGGGACATTCTACGAGCAGTACTTC.

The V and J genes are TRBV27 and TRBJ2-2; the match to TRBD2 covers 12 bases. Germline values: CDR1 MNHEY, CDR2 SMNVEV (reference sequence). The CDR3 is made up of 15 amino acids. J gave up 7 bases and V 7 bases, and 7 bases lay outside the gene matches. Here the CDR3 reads CASNLAGGQGGELFF. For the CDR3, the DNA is TGTGCCAGCAACCTAGCGGGGGGGCAGGGCGGGGAGCTGTTTTTT.

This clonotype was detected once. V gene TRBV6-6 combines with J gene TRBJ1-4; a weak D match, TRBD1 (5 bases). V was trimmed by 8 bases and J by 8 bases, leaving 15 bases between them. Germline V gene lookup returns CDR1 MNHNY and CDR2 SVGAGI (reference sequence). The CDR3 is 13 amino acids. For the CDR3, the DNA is TGTGCCAGCGGAGGATCCTGGGGCGAAAAACTGTTTTTT. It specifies CASGGSWGEKLFF.

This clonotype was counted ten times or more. The CDR3, as DNA: TGTGCCACAAAACTGGCAGGTTGGACTGAAGCTTTCTTT. This encodes CATKLAGWTEAFF. The gene calls are TRBV7-9 and TRBJ1-1; no clear D gene. Trimming pared 10 bases from V and 5 bases from J, leaving 17 bases between. CDR1 is SEHNR, CDR2 FQNEAQ, per germline (reference sequence). The CDR3 is 13 amino acids.

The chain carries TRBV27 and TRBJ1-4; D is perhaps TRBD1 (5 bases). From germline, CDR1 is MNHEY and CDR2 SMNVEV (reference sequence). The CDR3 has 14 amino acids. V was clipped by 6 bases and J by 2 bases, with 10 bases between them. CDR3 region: CASRSGRTNEKLFF. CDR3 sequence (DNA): TGTGCCAGCAGATCGGGACGGACTAATGAAAAACTGTTTTTT.

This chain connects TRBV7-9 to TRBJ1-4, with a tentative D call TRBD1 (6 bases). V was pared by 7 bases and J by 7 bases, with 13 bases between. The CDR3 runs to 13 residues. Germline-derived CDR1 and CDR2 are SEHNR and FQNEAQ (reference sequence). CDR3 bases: TGTGCCAGCACGGGTCAGGGGCCTGAAAAACTGTTTTTT. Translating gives CASTGQGPEKLFF.

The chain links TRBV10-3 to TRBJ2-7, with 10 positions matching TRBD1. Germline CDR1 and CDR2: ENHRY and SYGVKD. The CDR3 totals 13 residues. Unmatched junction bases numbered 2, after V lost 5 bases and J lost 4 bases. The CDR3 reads CAISPGQGYEQYV. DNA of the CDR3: TGTGCCATCAGTCCGGGACAGGGGTACGAGCAGTACGTC.

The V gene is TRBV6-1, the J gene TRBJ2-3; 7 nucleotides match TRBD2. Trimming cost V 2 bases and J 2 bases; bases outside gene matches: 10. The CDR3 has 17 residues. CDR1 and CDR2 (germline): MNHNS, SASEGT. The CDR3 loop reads CASSESTSALNTDTQYF. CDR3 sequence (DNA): TGTGCCAGCAGTGAAAGTACTAGCGCCCTTAACACAGATACGCAGTATTTT.

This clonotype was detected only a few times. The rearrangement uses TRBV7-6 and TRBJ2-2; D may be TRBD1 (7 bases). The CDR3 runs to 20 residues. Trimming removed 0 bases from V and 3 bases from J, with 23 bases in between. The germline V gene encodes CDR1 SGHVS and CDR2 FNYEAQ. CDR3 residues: CASSLAPVGRQGEDTGELFF. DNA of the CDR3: TGTGCCAGCAGCTTAGCCCCTGTCGGGAGACAGGGAGAAGACACCGGGGAGCTGTTTTTT.

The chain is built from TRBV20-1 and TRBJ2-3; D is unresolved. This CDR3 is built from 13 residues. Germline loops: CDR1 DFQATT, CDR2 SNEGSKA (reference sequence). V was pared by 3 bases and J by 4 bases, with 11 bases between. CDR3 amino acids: CSARVARADTQYF. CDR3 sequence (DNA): TGCAGTGCTAGGGTGGCCAGAGCAGATACGCAGTATTTT.

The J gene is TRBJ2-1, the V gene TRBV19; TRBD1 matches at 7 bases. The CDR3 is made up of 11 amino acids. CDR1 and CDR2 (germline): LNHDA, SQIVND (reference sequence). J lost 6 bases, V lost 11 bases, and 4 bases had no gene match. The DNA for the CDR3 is TGTGCCGCCGGGACAGTCAATGAGCAGTTCTTC. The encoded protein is CAAGTVNEQFF. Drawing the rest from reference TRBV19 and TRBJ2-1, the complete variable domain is DGGITQSPKYLFRKEGQNVTLSCEQNLNHDAMYWYRQDPGQGLRLIYYSQIVNDFQKGDIAEGYSVSREKKESFPLTVTSAQKNPTAFYLCAAGTVNEQFFGPGTRLTVL.

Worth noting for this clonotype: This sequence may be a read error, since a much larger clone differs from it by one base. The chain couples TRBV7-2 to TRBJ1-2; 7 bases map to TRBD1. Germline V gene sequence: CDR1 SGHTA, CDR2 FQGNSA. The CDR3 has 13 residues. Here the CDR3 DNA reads TGTGCCACCAGCGACGGGACAGTCTATGGCTACACCTTC. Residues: CATSDGTVYGYTF.

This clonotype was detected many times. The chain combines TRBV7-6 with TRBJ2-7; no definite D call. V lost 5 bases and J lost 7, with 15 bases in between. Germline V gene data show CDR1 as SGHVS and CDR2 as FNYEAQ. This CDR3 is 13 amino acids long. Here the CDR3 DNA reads TGTGCCAGCAGCCCGGCGGCAGGTGAAGAGCAGTACTTC. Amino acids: CASSPAAGEEQYF.

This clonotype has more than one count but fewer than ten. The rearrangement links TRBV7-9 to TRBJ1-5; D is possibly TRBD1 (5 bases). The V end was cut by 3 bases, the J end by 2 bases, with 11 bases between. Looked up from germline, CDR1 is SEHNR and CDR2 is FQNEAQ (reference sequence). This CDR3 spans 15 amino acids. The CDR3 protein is CASSFRGVGNQPQHF. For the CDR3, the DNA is TGTGCCAGCAGCTTTAGAGGGGTTGGCAATCAGCCCCAGCATTTT.

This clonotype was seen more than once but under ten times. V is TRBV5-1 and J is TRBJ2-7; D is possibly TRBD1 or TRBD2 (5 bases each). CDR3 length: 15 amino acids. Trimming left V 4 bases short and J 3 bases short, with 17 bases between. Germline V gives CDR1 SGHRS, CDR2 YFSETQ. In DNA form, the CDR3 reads TGCGCCAGCAGCGTAACCAGGGACGGTTACTACGAGCAGTACTTC. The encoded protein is CASSVTRDGYYEQYF.

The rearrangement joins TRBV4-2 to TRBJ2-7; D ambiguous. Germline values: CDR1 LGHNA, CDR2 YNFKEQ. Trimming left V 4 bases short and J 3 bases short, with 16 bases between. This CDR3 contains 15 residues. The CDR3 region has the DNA TGTGCCAGCAGCCCAGAGGTGCCCGACATCTACGAGCAGTACTTC. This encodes CASSPEVPDIYEQYF.

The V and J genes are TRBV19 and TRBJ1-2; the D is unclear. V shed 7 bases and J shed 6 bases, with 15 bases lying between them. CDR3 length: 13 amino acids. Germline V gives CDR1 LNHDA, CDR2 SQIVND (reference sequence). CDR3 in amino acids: CASTLGGLDGYTF. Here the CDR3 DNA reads TGTGCCAGTACCCTGGGAGGCCTAGATGGCTACACCTTC.